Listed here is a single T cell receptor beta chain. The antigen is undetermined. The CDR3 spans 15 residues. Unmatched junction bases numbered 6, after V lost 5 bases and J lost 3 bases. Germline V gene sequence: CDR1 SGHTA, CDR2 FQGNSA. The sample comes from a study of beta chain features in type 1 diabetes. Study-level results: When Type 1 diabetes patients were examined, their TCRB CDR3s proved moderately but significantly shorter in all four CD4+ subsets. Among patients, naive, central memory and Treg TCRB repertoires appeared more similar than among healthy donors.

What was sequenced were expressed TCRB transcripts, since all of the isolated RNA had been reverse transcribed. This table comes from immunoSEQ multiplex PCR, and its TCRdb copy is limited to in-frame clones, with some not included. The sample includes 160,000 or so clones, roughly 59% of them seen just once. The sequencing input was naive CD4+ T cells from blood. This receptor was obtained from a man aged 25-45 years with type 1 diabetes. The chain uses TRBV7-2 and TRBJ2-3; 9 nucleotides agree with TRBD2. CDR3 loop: CASSHLAGLTDTQYF. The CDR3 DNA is TGTGCCAGCAGCCATCTAGCGGGGCTAACAGATACGCAGTATTTT.